A selection of T cell receptor beta chains follows, all from one sample in a study of CD8 T cells in ankylosing spondylitis. MiXCR, run by TCRdb on the 5' RACE reads, gives a single entry per CDR3 protein. The sample carries about 190,000 distinct CDR3 sequences, 10% to 15% recorded once. Sequenced sample: blood, either unsorted or a sorted T cell fraction (not recorded which). Receptors were obtained from a female donor with ankylosing spondylitis or in good health (not recorded which). The CDR3 runs from the conserved cysteine through the conserved F or W. A D gene is named only where the DNA matches it firmly. Only part of the rows carry a size: once, few, many, or a class if the clone is expanded.

D	V	J	size	CDR3	DNA
.	TRBV7-2	TRBJ2-1	.	CASSLGVGGEQFF	TGTGCCAGCAGCTTAGGCGTAGGGGGTGAGCAGTTCTTC
.	TRBV3-1	TRBJ2-2	many	CASSQDRGGELFF	TGTGCCAGCAGCCAAGATCGGGGCGGGGAGCTGTTTTTT
.	TRBV12-3/TRBV12-4	TRBJ2-7	many	CASSLVPGYEQYF	TGTGCCAGCAGTTTAGTCCCGGGATACGAGCAGTACTTC
TRBD2	TRBV6-2/TRBV6-3	TRBJ2-1	few	CASRASGVYNEQFF	TGTGCCAGCAGGGCTAGCGGGGTATACAATGAGCAGTTCTTC
TRBD2	TRBV5-1	TRBJ2-1	few	CASSPLDGRDEQFF	TGCGCCAGCAGCCCTCTGGACGGGAGGGATGAGCAGTTCTTC
TRBD1	TRBV29-1	TRBJ2-6	few	CSVRTGASSGANVLTF	TGCAGCGTTCGGACAGGGGCTTCCTCTGGGGCCAACGTCCTGACTTTC
TRBD1	TRBV4-1	TRBJ1-4	many	CASSQGTVATNEKLFF	TGCGCCAGCAGCCAGGGGACAGTTGCAACTAATGAAAAACTGTTTTTT
TRBD1	TRBV6-2/TRBV6-3	TRBJ2-3	.	CASSLPGQGVRADTQYF	TGTGCCAGCAGCCTACCGGGACAGGGAGTTCGCGCAGATACGCAGTATTTT
TRBD2	TRBV15	TRBJ2-2	many	CATSRDREGPGELFF	TGTGCCACCAGCAGAGATCGGGAGGGTCCCGGGGAGCTGTTTTTT
.	TRBV29-1	TRBJ2-7	many	CSYQGGPYEQYF	TGCAGCTATCAGGGCGGACCCTACGAGCAGTACTTC
.	TRBV5-1	TRBJ1-1	many	CASSPRGRQNTEAFF	TGCGCCAGCAGCCCTCGGGGCAGGCAAAACACTGAAGCTTTCTTT
TRBD2	TRBV7-2	TRBJ2-1	.	CASSLKGLAGREQFF	TGTGCCAGCAGCTTGAAGGGACTAGCGGGGCGGGAGCAGTTCTTC
.	TRBV12-5	TRBJ1-2	many	CASGFQDYGYTF	TGTGCTAGTGGTTTCCAAGACTATGGCTACACCTTC
.	TRBV6-5	TRBJ2-1	many	CASSYEGRNEQFF	TGTGCCAGCAGTTACGAAGGGAGGAATGAGCAGTTCTTC
.	TRBV12-3/TRBV12-4	TRBJ2-7	few	CASSLSTGTVEQYF	TGTGCCAGCAGTTTGTCGACAGGGACTGTCGAGCAGTACTTC
.	TRBV6-5	TRBJ1-1	many	CASRSGAGDTEAFF	TGTGCCAGCCGTTCCGGGGCCGGGGACACTGAAGCTTTCTTT
TRBD2	TRBV20-1	TRBJ2-1	few	CSASGLAGHSYNEQFF	TGCAGTGCTAGCGGCCTAGCGGGGCATTCCTACAATGAGCAGTTCTTC
.	TRBV29-1	TRBJ1-2	few	CSVGGGVGYGYTF	TGCAGCGTTGGGGGCGGGGTTGGCTATGGCTACACCTTC
.	TRBV7-8	TRBJ2-4	many	CASSELGGTRVAKNIQYF	TGTGCCAGCAGCGAATTAGGGGGGACAAGGGTAGCCAAAAACATTCAGTACTTC
.	TRBV9	TRBJ2-7	many	CASSTDRGKQYF	TGTGCCAGCAGCACAGATAGAGGGAAGCAGTACTTC
.	TRBV5-5	TRBJ1-2	many	CASSYDLNYGYTF	TGTGCCAGCAGTTATGATCTAAACTATGGCTACACCTTC
.	TRBV4-3	TRBJ1-2	.	CASSQDGTREGYTF	TGCGCCAGCAGCCAAGATGGAACCCGTGAAGGCTACACCTTC
TRBD1	TRBV20-1	TRBJ2-1	.	CSAYRGVFYNEQFF	TGCAGTGCATACAGGGGAGTGTTCTACAATGAGCAGTTCTTC
TRBD1	TRBV7-2	TRBJ2-7	.	CASSANKGTGLSYEQYF	TGTGCCAGCAGCGCCAATAAAGGGACAGGTTTATCCTACGAGCAGTACTTC
.	TRBV20-1	TRBJ1-2	.	CSAPGTWSNYGYTF	TGCAGTGCCCCAGGGACGTGGAGTAACTATGGCTACACCTTC
TRBD2	TRBV28	TRBJ2-2	many	CASSHPSGSKGTGELFF	TGTGCCAGCAGCCATCCTAGCGGATCGAAGGGCACCGGGGAGCTGTTTTTT
TRBD2	TRBV12-3/TRBV12-4	TRBJ2-1	many	CASTGLAGAYNEQFF	TGTGCCAGCACCGGACTAGCGGGAGCCTACAATGAGCAGTTCTTC
TRBD1	TRBV7-6	TRBJ1-3	many	CASSFGTGSSGNTIYF	TGTGCCAGCAGCTTCGGGACAGGTAGCTCTGGAAACACCATATATTTT
.	TRBV20-1	TRBJ2-1	few	CSARDPTINLYGQFF	TGCAGTGCTAGAGACCCGACTATCAACTTATATGGGCAGTTCTTC
.	TRBV10-3	TRBJ2-2	.	CAIRISSSGSGELFF	TGTGCCATCAGGATATCAAGTTCTGGGTCCGGGGAGCTGTTTTTT
.	TRBV24-1	TRBJ2-5	few	CATSERVDSLGETQYF	TGTGCCACCAGTGAAAGGGTGGATAGCCTCGGAGAGACCCAGTACTTC
TRBD2	TRBV6-1	TRBJ2-7	many	CASSEAAGAPYEQYF	TGTGCCAGCAGTGAAGCAGCGGGAGCTCCCTACGAGCAGTACTTC
TRBD1	TRBV10-3	TRBJ2-7	many	CAIRGPKDRGEYEQYF	TGTGCCATCCGAGGCCCAAAGGACAGGGGAGAATACGAGCAGTACTTC
.	TRBV9	TRBJ2-1	many	CASSEGGSTGEQFF	TGTGCCAGCAGCGAGGGGGGGTCGACTGGTGAGCAGTTCTTC
.	TRBV20-1	TRBJ2-5	few	CSASYRETQYF	TGCAGTGCTAGTTACCGGGAGACCCAGTACTTC
TRBD1	TRBV3-1	TRBJ1-6	many	CASSHGQGGRSPLHF	TGTGCCAGCAGCCACGGACAGGGGGGACGGTCACCCCTCCACTTT
.	TRBV20-1	TRBJ2-2	.	CSALRGLNTGELFF	TGCAGTGCCTTGCGCGGGCTTAACACCGGGGAGCTGTTTTTT
TRBD1	TRBV2	TRBJ1-2	many	CASSKQPGQVYGYTF	TGTGCCAGCAGTAAACAGCCGGGACAGGTCTATGGCTACACCTTC
.	TRBV7-2	TRBJ2-7	.	CASSYGALSDEQYF	TGTGCCAGCAGCTACGGAGCCTTGAGCGACGAGCAGTACTTC
TRBD1	TRBV7-9	TRBJ2-3	.	CASSRRTGELEDTQYF	TGTGCCAGCAGCCGCAGGACAGGGGAACTTGAAGATACGCAGTATTTT
.	TRBV5-1	TRBJ2-2	.	CASSPPLPGRGGELFF	TGCGCCAGCAGCCCGCCCCTCCCAGGACGTGGCGGGGAGCTGTTTTTT
TRBD1	TRBV7-9	TRBJ2-7	many	CASSSLPGQGSFEQYF	TGTGCCAGCAGCTCCCTTCCGGGACAGGGGTCGTTCGAGCAGTACTTC
.	TRBV27	TRBJ2-3	.	CASSTWLIAQYF	TGTGCCAGCAGCACCTGGCTGATAGCGCAGTATTTT
TRBD2	TRBV14	TRBJ2-5	many	CASSQRSGSYQETQYF	TGTGCCAGCAGCCAACGTAGCGGGAGTTACCAAGAGACCCAGTACTTC
.	TRBV6-2/TRBV6-3	TRBJ1-5	.	CVSSSNRAQHF	TGTGTCAGCAGCTCAAACAGGGCCCAGCATTTT
.	TRBV5-1	TRBJ2-2	many	CASSQGQASTGELFF	TGCGCCAGCAGTCAAGGACAAGCATCTACCGGGGAGCTGTTTTTT
.	TRBV21-1	TRBJ2-1	many	CASSKDCTFRLAGNNEQFF	TGTGCCAGCAGCAAAGACTGCACCTTCAGACTAGCGGGAAACAATGAGCAGTTCTTC